This TCR beta chain derives from a study of T cell responses to AZD1222 COVID-19 vaccine. Study-level points and caveats: Increased Spike-specific TCR breadth and depth were observed after two AZD1222 doses.

CDR3 size: 16 residues. Germline-derived CDR1 and CDR2 are MNHEY and SMNVEV (reference sequence). Trimming stripped 4 bases from V and 0 bases from J, with 13 bases between. The table came from immunoSEQ multiplex PCR; TCRdb's copy has only in-frame clones and leaves some out. The sample records 150,000 to 200,000 clones, more than 85% being singletons. With respect to this clone: Its antigen is unknown.

This TCR came from an adult who received the AZD1222 COVID-19 vaccine. The sample here was peripheral blood, taken 28 days after the second AZD1222 dose. J is TRBJ1-5 and V is TRBV27; no firm D call. CDR3 amino acids: CASSSITQHSNQPQHF. The CDR3 coding sequence is TGTGCCAGCAGTTCCATTACACAGCATAGCAATCAGCCCCAGCATTTT.